This entry lists 17 T cell receptor beta chains sequenced from one sample in a study of blood T cell repertoires in COVID-19. Only in-frame clones appear in the TCRdb table, and some are missing; sequencing was by immunoSEQ multiplex PCR. The repertoire consists of some 210,000 clones, with roughly 84% occurring once and the leading ten covering roughly 5.6%. Sequencing was performed on peripheral blood. The receptors derive from a woman between 40 and 50 years old who had recovered from COVID-19.

The V gene is TRBV3-1 (or the pseudogene TRBV3-2), the J gene TRBJ1-4, with D hard to call. The CDR3 covers 15 residues. The V end lost 1 base, the J end lost 8 bases, and 14 bases lay between the germline ends. From germline, CDR1 is LGHDT and CDR2 YNNKEL (reference sequence). This CDR3 is CASSQGRREGEKLFF. The CDR3, as DNA: TGTGCCAGCAGCCAAGGGCGGAGGGAAGGAGAAAAACTGTTTTTT.

The V and J genes are TRBV6-5 and TRBJ1-6, with unresolved D. Trimming cost V 2 bases and J 10 bases, with 15 bases left between them. Germline CDR1 reads MNHEY; CDR2 reads SVGAGI. The CDR3 covers 15 residues. The CDR3 spells CASSYGRAWESPLHF. The CDR3 DNA reads as TGTGCCAGCAGTTACGGCCGGGCTTGGGAGTCACCCCTCCACTTT.

The chain uses TRBV5-4 and TRBJ2-5, with 7 bases aligning to TRBD2. Germline V gene sequence: CDR1 SGHNT, CDR2 YYREEE (reference sequence). The J segment lost 5 bases and the V segment lost 9 bases, leaving 13 bases of the junction unmatched. The CDR3 loop spans 14 amino acids. The DNA of the CDR3 is TGTGCCACCGGGGAGGGCGGGAGTGCGGAGACCCAGTACTTC. Protein sequence: CATGEGGSAETQYF.

The rearrangement joins TRBV19 to TRBJ1-3; D is unresolved. Germline V gives CDR1 LNHDA, CDR2 SQIVND (reference sequence). CDR3 length: 13 residues. V was cut by 9 bases and J by 2 bases, with 11 bases left in between. The CDR3 sequence is CASRDKTGNTIYF. The CDR3 DNA sequence: TGTGCCAGCCGGGATAAAACTGGAAACACCATATATTTT.

The V call is TRBV5-8, the J call TRBJ2-3, with 7 bases lining up with TRBD1. Trimming cost V 1 base and J 0 bases; bases outside gene matches: 2. Germline CDR1 SGHTS, CDR2 YDEGEE. The length of the CDR3 is 15 residues. The CDR3 loop reads CASSLRDRSTDTQYF. The CDR3 DNA reads as TGTGCCAGCAGCTTGAGGGACAGAAGCACAGATACGCAGTATTTT.

The J gene is TRBJ2-7, the V gene TRBV12-3 or TRBV12-4, with 13 bases that match TRBD2. The CDR3 loop spans 13 amino acids. V was pared by 9 bases and J by 3 bases, with 2 bases of the junction left unmatched. The CDR3, as DNA: TGTGCCAGTCGGACTAGCGGGAGCTACGAGCAGTACTTC. Protein product: CASRTSGSYEQYF.

This rearrangement joins TRBV4-1 to TRBJ2-2; the match to TRBD1 covers 7 bases. V shed 4 bases and J 3 bases; nucleotides not matched to a gene: 5. This CDR3 is 15 amino acids long. CDR1 MGHRA and CDR2 YSYEKL come from the germline V gene. The CDR3 DNA reads as TGCGCCAGCAGCCGAGGGGGCGGCGACACCGGGGAGCTGTTTTTT. Translation: CASSRGGGDTGELFF.

The V call is TRBV4-3, the J call TRBJ2-2; 8 bases fit TRBD2. The CDR3 totals 18 residues. The germline CDR1 and CDR2 sequences are LGHNA and YSLEER. The junction had 9 bases not matched to a gene; V was cut back by 0 bases and J by 3 bases. The CDR3 sequence is CASSQDLVLAEDTGELFF. The CDR3 nucleotides are TGCGCCAGCAGCCAAGATTTAGTACTAGCGGAGGACACCGGGGAGCTGTTTTTT.

V is TRBV19 and J is TRBJ1-5; 9 bases fit TRBD1. In germline, CDR1 is LNHDA, CDR2 SQIVND (reference sequence). The junction had 14 bases not matched to a gene; V was cut back by 4 bases and J by 7 bases. The CDR3 consists of 17 residues. CDR3 coding DNA: TGTGCCAGTAGTACCACCCCGGGACAGGGAAAGAACCAGCCCCAGCATTTT. Translating gives CASSTTPGQGKNQPQHF.

This clone was counted once. V and J are TRBV5-1 and TRBJ1-4; tentatively, D is TRBD1 (6 bases). The CDR3 covers 15 residues. Germline V gene data show CDR1 as SGHRS and CDR2 as YFSETQ. V gave up 4 bases and J gave up 3 bases, with 13 bases separating them. DNA of the CDR3: TGCGCCAGCAGCGCGCCGGGACAACCTAATGAAAAACTGTTTTTT. Translation: CASSAPGQPNEKLFF.

This chain links TRBV19 with TRBJ2-3, with 10 bases that match TRBD2. Trimming removed 4 bases from V and 1 base from J; junction bases left unmatched: 2. CDR3 length: 15 amino acids. Germline assignment: CDR1 LNHDA and CDR2 SQIVND (reference sequence). CDR3 DNA: TGTGCCAGTAGTACTGGGACTAGCGGCACAGATACGCAGTATTTT. This translates into CASSTGTSGTDTQYF.

The chain carries TRBV3-1 (or the pseudogene TRBV3-2) and TRBJ2-3; D is perhaps TRBD2 (5 bases). The CDR3 runs 13 residues. The ends were cut back, 10 bases at V and 1 base at J, with 12 bases in the middle. Germline values: CDR1 LGHDT, CDR2 YNNKEL (reference sequence). CDR3 DNA sequence: TGTGCCACTACGCCCGGGGGCACAGATACGCAGTATTTT. Its protein product is CATTPGGTDTQYF.

The sample holds one count of this clone. The J gene is TRBJ2-7, the V gene TRBV7-2; the D gene is possibly TRBD1 (6 bases). Germline lookup yields CDR1 SGHTA and CDR2 FQGNSA. This CDR3 comprises 13 residues. V dropped 5 bases and J dropped 3 bases, with 11 bases sitting between them. CDR3 nucleotide sequence: TGTGCCAGCAGCATGACAGGCTACTACGAGCAGTACTTC. This codes for CASSMTGYYEQYF.

The rearrangement uses TRBV5-1 and TRBJ2-1, with TRBD2 identical over 9 bases. The CDR3 length is 16 residues. CDR1 is SGHRS and CDR2 is YFSETQ in the germline V gene. The junction had 14 bases not matched to a gene; V was cut back by 4 bases and J by 9 bases. Here the CDR3 reads CASSIGTSRGRREQFF. The CDR3, as DNA: TGCGCCAGCAGCATCGGGACTAGCCGCGGGAGACGTGAGCAGTTCTTC.

This rearrangement joins TRBV24-1 to TRBJ2-3, with a tentative D call TRBD2 (7 bases). This CDR3 is built from 16 residues. CDR1 is KGHDR and CDR2 is SFDVKD in the germline V gene. V gave up 9 bases and J gave up 3 bases, with 21 bases separating them. The CDR3 DNA reads as TGTGCCACCGGCGCCGGGGGCGGGAGTGGAACAGATACGCAGTATTTT. Amino acids: CATGAGGGSGTDTQYF.

V is TRBV28 and J is TRBJ1-3; tentative D call: TRBD1 (5 bases). CDR1 and CDR2 from the germline V gene are MDHEN and SYDVKM. The CDR3 is 14 amino acids. V was cut by 3 bases and J by 4 bases, with 10 bases left in between. This CDR3 reads CASSLGGTGNTIYF. The DNA for the CDR3 is TGTGCCAGCAGTTTGGGGGGAACGGGAAACACCATATATTTT.

The DNA of the CDR3 is TGTGCCAGTAGTCCTTTAGCGGGAGGTACAGATACGCAGTATTTT. Encoded protein: CASSPLAGGTDTQYF. This chain connects TRBV19 to TRBJ2-3, with 10 bases lining up with TRBD2. Germline lookup yields CDR1 LNHDA and CDR2 SQIVND (reference sequence). J was trimmed by 3 bases and V by 5 bases; bases with no gene match: 5. The CDR3 consists of 15 residues. The full variable domain, its missing parts supplied by reference TRBV19 and TRBJ2-3, is DGGITQSPKYLFRKEGQNVTLSCEQNLNHDAMYWYRQDPGQGLRLIYYSQIVNDFQKGDIAEGYSVSREKKESFPLTVTSAQKNPTAFYLCASSPLAGGTDTQYFGPGTRLTVL.